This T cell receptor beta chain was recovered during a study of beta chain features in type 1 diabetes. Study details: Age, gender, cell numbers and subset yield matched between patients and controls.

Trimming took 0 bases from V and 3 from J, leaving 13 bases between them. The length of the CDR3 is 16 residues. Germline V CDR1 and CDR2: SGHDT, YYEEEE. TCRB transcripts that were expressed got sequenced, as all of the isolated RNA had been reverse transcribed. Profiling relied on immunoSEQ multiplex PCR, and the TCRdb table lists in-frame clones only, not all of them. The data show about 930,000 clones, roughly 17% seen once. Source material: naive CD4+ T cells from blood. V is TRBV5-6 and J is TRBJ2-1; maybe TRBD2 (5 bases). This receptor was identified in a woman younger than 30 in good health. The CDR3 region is CASSLGAEIIYNEQFF. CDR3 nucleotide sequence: TGTGCCAGCAGCTTGGGAGCGGAGATAATCTACAATGAGCAGTTCTTC.